These 15 T cell receptor beta chains originate from one sample sequenced in a study of OX40 agonist ivuxolimab in advanced cancers. Produced via immunoSEQ multiplex PCR; TCRdb's table is partial and in-frame only. Here the sample spans roughly 73,000 clones, roughly 88% being singletons. Sequences were derived from CD4+ or CD8+ T cells sorted from blood, sampled in a trial of the OX40 agonist ivuxolimab. The receptors derive from an adult with an advanced solid tumor such as melanoma, head and neck, liver or kidney cancer.

The V call is TRBV28, the J call TRBJ2-1, with no clear D. The CDR3 totals 14 residues. The V and J ends lost 8 bases and 2 bases respectively, with 13 bases between them. Germline V CDR1 and CDR2: MDHEN, SYDVKM. CDR3 amino acids: CASGVIRPYNEQFF. The CDR3, as DNA: TGTGCCAGCGGGGTGATTCGTCCCTACAATGAGCAGTTCTTC.

This chain connects TRBV29-1 to TRBJ2-1; TRBD2 is a possible D gene (5 bases). Trimming cost V 7 bases and J 9 bases, with 16 bases left between them. From germline, CDR1 is SQVTM and CDR2 ANQGSEA. This CDR3 contains 12 residues. The CDR3: CSEGSWAGEQFF. The CDR3 DNA is TGCAGCGAGGGCAGTTGGGCGGGTGAGCAGTTCTTC.

The rearrangement links TRBV5-1 to TRBJ2-7, with D unresolved. The CDR3 has 16 residues. Germline CDR1 and CDR2: SGHRS and YFSETQ. V lost 0 bases to trimming and J lost 4 bases, with 17 bases between them. CDR3 sequence (DNA): TGCGCCAGCAGCTTGGCCGAGCAGGCATTACGGTACGAGCAGTACTTC. Translated, it gives CASSLAEQALRYEQYF.

The rearrangement uses TRBV7-3 and TRBJ2-5; D not resolved. Looked up from germline, CDR1 is SGHTA and CDR2 is FQGTGA. V dropped 5 bases and J dropped 5 bases, with 12 bases sitting between them. The length of the CDR3 is 13 residues. The CDR3 loop reads CASSPSARETQYF. CDR3 sequence (DNA): TGTGCCAGCAGCCCCTCGGCGCGTGAGACCCAGTACTTC.

The chain has TRBV6-1 and TRBJ2-1; the D is unclear. The CDR3 is 14 residues long. Germline CDR1 reads MNHNS; CDR2 reads SASEGT. V shed 6 bases and J shed 0 bases, with 9 bases lying between them. This chain's CDR3 is CASSPTGSYNEQFF. Here the CDR3 DNA reads TGTGCCAGCAGCCCGACGGGCTCCTACAATGAGCAGTTCTTC.

The chain combines TRBV30 with TRBJ1-2; 7 nucleotides match TRBD1. V gave up 4 bases and J gave up 2 bases; unmatched junction bases: 1. This CDR3 region has 12 residues. From germline, CDR1 is GTSNPN and CDR2 SVGIG (reference sequence). The CDR3 here is CAWTGGNYGYTF. Written as DNA, the CDR3 is TGTGCCTGGACAGGGGGAAACTATGGCTACACCTTC. Full variable domain (remainder filled in from reference TRBV30 and TRBJ1-2): SQTIHQWPATLVQPVGSPLSLECTVEGTSNPNLYWYRQAAGRGLQLLFYSVGIGQISSEVPQNLSASRPQDRQFILSSKKLLLSDSGFYLCAWTGGNYGYTFGSGTRLTVV.

The chain recombines TRBV4-1 with TRBJ2-7; weak D call: TRBD2 (6 bases). V was cut by 5 bases and J by 0 bases, with 11 bases left in between. The CDR3 has 14 residues. Germline CDR1 and CDR2: MGHRA and YSYEKL. The CDR3 sequence: CASSNWRDSYEQYF. In DNA, the CDR3 is TGCGCCAGCAGCAACTGGCGGGACTCCTACGAGCAGTACTTC.

The genes are TRBV7-9 and TRBJ2-7, with TRBD1 identical over 8 bases. The germline V gene has CDR1 SEHNR and CDR2 FQNEAQ (reference sequence). Germline trimming cut 5 bases from V and 2 bases from J; bases unmatched to any gene: 5. The CDR3 runs 14 residues. The CDR3 region has the DNA TGTGCCAGCAGCCCCGGGACAGGTGCCTACGAGCAGTACTTC. It codes for CASSPGTGAYEQYF.

The chain links TRBV5-1 to TRBJ2-1; 15 bases match TRBD2. This CDR3 has 15 amino acids. V dropped 4 bases and J dropped 8; count of bases not matched to a gene: 4. Germline CDR1 and CDR2: SGHRS and YFSETQ. CDR3 in DNA: TGCGCCAGCAGCCCGGGACTAGCGGGGGGAGATGAGCAGTTCTTC. It encodes CASSPGLAGGDEQFF. Full variable domain (rest looked up from reference TRBV5-1 and TRBJ2-1): KAGVTQTPRYLIKTRGQQVTLSCSPISGHRSVSWYQQTPGQGLQFLFEYFSETQRNKGNFPGRFSGRQFSNSRSEMNVSTLELGDSALYLCASSPGLAGGDEQFFGPGTRLTVL.

The chain uses TRBV4-1 and TRBJ2-1; perhaps TRBD1 as D (6 bases). This CDR3 is built from 17 residues. The germline V and J ends were trimmed by 2 bases and 1 base, with 15 bases remaining between them. The V gene's germline CDR1 is MGHRA and CDR2 YSYEKL. Here the CDR3 reads CASSQNLAGTSYNEQFF. The CDR3 DNA is TGCGCCAGCAGCCAAAACCTGGCAGGGACATCCTACAATGAGCAGTTCTTC.

The chain couples TRBV5-5 to TRBJ2-5, with D perhaps TRBD2 (5 bases). Trimming cost V 0 bases and J 4 bases, with 7 bases left between them. This CDR3 is 13 amino acids long. The germline gives CDR1 SGHKS, CDR2 YYEKEE (reference sequence). CDR3 loop: CASSLGAGETQYF. CDR3 DNA: TGTGCCAGCAGCTTGGGGGCGGGAGAGACCCAGTACTTC.

The V gene is TRBV9, the J gene TRBJ2-3, with 8 bases identical to TRBD2. The CDR3 covers 14 residues. The germline V gene has CDR1 SGDLS and CDR2 YYNGEE. J lost 1 base, V lost 4 bases, and 2 bases had no gene match. The CDR3 DNA reads TGTGCCAGCAGCCAGACTAGCGGCACAGATACGCAGTATTTT. Translation gives CASSQTSGTDTQYF.

The V call is TRBV10-2, the J call TRBJ2-5; 8 bases align to TRBD2. Per germline, CDR1 WSHSY and CDR2 SAAADI. J lost 5 bases, V lost 6 bases, and 5 bases had no gene match. The CDR3 spans 13 residues. CDR3 coding DNA: TGCGCCAGCAGCTTAGCGGGGTTGGAGACCCAGTACTTC. Translating gives CASSLAGLETQYF.

The CDR3 DNA reads TGCGCCAGCAGCCACCCGGGACTAGCGGGGGGTACAGATACGCAGTATTTT. This sequence encodes CASSHPGLAGGTDTQYF. This chain connects TRBV4-1 to TRBJ2-3, with TRBD2 matching over 15 bases. J was trimmed by 3 bases and V by 3 bases; bases with no gene match: 4. The CDR3 runs 17 residues. Germline V gene data show CDR1 as MGHRA and CDR2 as YSYEKL.

The CDR3 reads CATSRAQGLNTEAFF. DNA for the CDR3: TGTGCCACCAGCAGAGCCCAGGGGTTGAACACTGAAGCTTTCTTT. The V and J genes are TRBV15 and TRBJ1-1, with TRBD1 as a possible D gene (6 bases). Germline CDR1 LNHNV, CDR2 YYDKDF (reference sequence). This CDR3 comprises 15 residues. The germline V and J ends were trimmed by 1 base and 0 bases, with 9 bases remaining between them. Based on the CDR3 plus reference TRBV15 and TRBJ1-1, the full variable domain is DAMVIQNPRYQVTQFGKPVTLSCSQTLNHNVMYWYQQKSSQAPKLLFHYYDKDFNNEADTPDNFQSRRPNTSFCFLDIRSPGLGDTAMYLCATSRAQGLNTEAFFGQGTRLTVV.